This T cell receptor beta chain emerged from a study of cytomegalovirus exposure and HLA in healthy donors. General study points: Most TCR sequences were rare, but some public TCRs occurred in many donors.

This CDR3 comprises 13 residues. V was pared by 3 bases and J by 0 bases, with 6 bases between. CDR1 and CDR2 from the germline V gene are MNHEY and SMNVEV (reference sequence). The PCR used 60 Vbeta and 13 Jbeta primers. The repertoire was sequenced with immunoSEQ multiplex PCR; TCRdb's copy has only in-frame clones and lacks some. Among 150,000 to 250,000 clones listed, around 78% were seen once. On this clone: Its cognate antigen is unknown.

The V gene is TRBV27, the J gene TRBJ2-7; no clear D. Material: PBMCs. This TCR came from a man younger than 40 in good health and CMV-seronegative. This CDR3 reads CASSFADSYEQYF. For the CDR3, the DNA is TGTGCCAGCAGTTTTGCAGACTCCTACGAGCAGTACTTC.